A single sample is the source of the 18 T cell receptor beta chains below, sequenced in a study of blood T cell repertoires in COVID-19. Clones were read by immunoSEQ multiplex PCR, and TCRdb kept only the in-frame ones, dropping some. The table shows around 30,000 clones, with more than 65% occurring only once. Sequenced input: peripheral blood. Receptors originate from a human donor in a cohort sampled during active COVID-19.

The CDR3 spells CASSPLPVDTEAFF. Written as DNA, the CDR3 is TGTGCCAGCTCACCTCTCCCGGTGGACACTGAAGCTTTCTTT. The J gene is TRBJ1-1, the V gene TRBV18; no definite D call. CDR1 KGHSH and CDR2 LQKENI come from the germline V gene. Trimming cost V 3 bases and J 3 bases, with 11 bases left between them. This CDR3 has 14 residues.

This clone was counted once. The CDR3 DNA is TGTGCCAGTAGTATTGGGGCAGCTGGAAACACCATATATTTT. This translates into CASSIGAAGNTIYF. The V and J genes are TRBV19 and TRBJ1-3, with TRBD1 as a possible D gene (5 bases). Germline V gene lookup returns CDR1 LNHDA and CDR2 SQIVND (reference sequence). There are 14 residues in the CDR3. The V end was cut by 3 bases, the J end by 2 bases, with 8 bases between.

The chain joins TRBV3-1 (or the pseudogene TRBV3-2) to TRBJ1-1, with TRBD1 identical over 9 bases. CDR3 length: 16 amino acids. The V segment lost 1 base and the J segment 4 bases; nucleotides outside the gene matches: 7. Germline assignment: CDR1 LGHDT and CDR2 YNNKEL (reference sequence). CDR3: CASSQGIRTGVTEAFF. Here the CDR3 DNA reads TGTGCCAGCAGCCAAGGCATTCGGACAGGGGTCACTGAAGCTTTCTTT.

This chain links TRBV29-1 with TRBJ2-1; 10 bases are a match to TRBD2. Germline V gene sequence: CDR1 SQVTM, CDR2 ANQGSEA. V lost 7 bases to trimming and J lost 1 base; unmatched junction nucleotides: 4. The CDR3 is made up of 14 amino acids. The CDR3 region is CSGTSGVSYNEQFF. The DNA for the CDR3 is TGCAGCGGTACTAGCGGGGTTTCCTACAATGAGCAGTTCTTC.

The chain is built from TRBV3-1 (or the pseudogene TRBV3-2) and TRBJ2-1, with TRBD2 matching 9 bases. This CDR3 has 16 amino acids. With 4 bases clipped from V and 6 bases from J, the junction kept 10 bases outside the gene matches. In germline, CDR1 is LGHDT, CDR2 YNNKEL (reference sequence). The CDR3, as DNA: TGTGCCAGCAGCCCGATGTCTAGCGGGGTCCTCAATGAGCAGTTCTTC. The encoded protein is CASSPMSSGVLNEQFF.

This chain links TRBV28 with TRBJ1-5; 8 bases are a match to TRBD1. Trimming removed 4 bases from V and 6 bases from J; junction bases left unmatched: 11. The germline V gene encodes CDR1 MDHEN and CDR2 SYDVKM. The CDR3 consists of 16 residues. Written as DNA, the CDR3 is TGTGCCAGCAGTTACCCACCCGGGACAGGTGGTCAGCCCCAGCATTTT. It codes for CASSYPPGTGGQPQHF.

V usage is TRBV4-2 and J usage is TRBJ2-7; 8 nucleotides align to TRBD2. V shed 4 bases, J shed 0 bases, and the junction held 8 bases outside the gene matches. Germline CDR1 and CDR2: LGHNA and YNFKEQ. The CDR3 consists of 16 residues. CDR3 in DNA: TGTGCCAGCAGCCGGGATAGCGGGGTGAGCTCCTACGAGCAGTACTTC. This gives the protein CASSRDSGVSSYEQYF.

V is TRBV6-5 and J is TRBJ2-5; 8 bases agree with TRBD1. Germline V lookup: CDR1 MNHEY, CDR2 SVGAGI. With 6 bases clipped from V and 4 bases from J, the junction kept 10 bases outside the gene matches. The CDR3 sequence is 15 residues long. The DNA of the CDR3 is TGTGCCAGCAGCATGGCAGGGGGCGCCGGAGAGACCCAGTACTTC. Residues: CASSMAGGAGETQYF.

The chain recombines TRBV7-3 with TRBJ2-6, with D unresolved. The CDR3 spans 19 residues. In germline, CDR1 is SGHTA, CDR2 FQGTGA. V lost 1 base and J 0 bases, leaving 16 bases between the germline ends. CDR3 sequence (DNA): TGTGCCAGCAGCTTAAGGTTATCAAATTTCTACTCTGGGGCCAACGTCCTGACTTTC. Translated, it gives CASSLRLSNFYSGANVLTF.

The chain has TRBV27 and TRBJ2-7; 7 nucleotides agree with TRBD1. CDR1 is MNHEY, CDR2 SMNVEV, per germline (reference sequence). The ends lost 5 bases at V and 3 bases at J; junction bases unmatched: 7. The CDR3 totals 14 residues. The CDR3 loop is CASSPGGPRYEQYF. CDR3 DNA: TGTGCCAGCAGTCCAGGGGGACCCCGCTACGAGCAGTACTTC.

The CDR3 protein is CASRRSGDTYEQYF. The DNA of the CDR3 is TGTGCCAGCCGACGTAGCGGGGACACCTACGAGCAGTACTTC. The rearrangement joins TRBV6-5 to TRBJ2-7; TRBD2 matches at 8 bases. Per germline, CDR1 MNHEY and CDR2 SVGAGI. The CDR3 totals 14 residues. The V and J ends lost 8 bases and 2 bases, in that order; junction bases with no gene match: 8.

The chain uses TRBV10-3 and TRBJ2-1; unclear D gene. CDR3 size: 12 residues. The V end lost 0 bases, the J end lost 10 bases, and 7 bases lay between the germline ends. Germline lookup yields CDR1 ENHRY and CDR2 SYGVKD. The CDR3 spells CAISESHGEQFF. The DNA of the CDR3 is TGTGCCATCAGTGAGTCGCACGGGGAGCAGTTCTTC.

This chain connects TRBV7-9 to TRBJ2-7, with 7 positions matching TRBD2. The germline CDR1 and CDR2 sequences are SEHNR and FQNEAQ (reference sequence). CDR3 length: 16 residues. V lost 7 bases to trimming and J lost 2 bases; unmatched junction nucleotides: 14. CDR3 sequence (DNA): TGTGCCAGCAACCCCCCAAGCGGGAACGGCCCCTACGAGCAGTACTTC. Protein sequence: CASNPPSGNGPYEQYF.

The chain combines TRBV6-5 with TRBJ2-6; tentatively, D is TRBD1 (6 bases). CDR3 length: 15 residues. Trimming took 3 bases from V and 1 from J, leaving 7 bases between them. Germline V gives CDR1 MNHEY, CDR2 SVGAGI. CDR3: CASSYRGSGANVLTF. In DNA form, the CDR3 reads TGTGCCAGCAGTTATAGGGGGTCTGGGGCCAACGTCCTGACTTTC.

The chain uses TRBV6-4 and TRBJ1-4; no clear D. The CDR3 sequence is 10 residues long. With 6 bases removed from V and 10 bases from J, the gap between germline ends came to 6 bases. Germline V CDR1 and CDR2: MRHNA, SNTAGT. The CDR3 spells CASRPVKLFF. In DNA form, the CDR3 reads TGTGCCAGCAGGCCGGTAAAACTGTTTTTT.

This clone was seen once. The chain joins TRBV21-1 to TRBJ2-5; the table assigns TRBD2, which was not confirmed against the DNA. TRBV21-1 is assigned pseudogene status. The CDR3 consists of 15 residues. The CDR3: CASSSGVWVRETQYF. CDR3 nucleotides: TGTGCCAGCAGCTCCGGGGTTTGGGTCCGAGAGACCCAGTACTTC.

This clone came up once. The chain has TRBV7-6 and TRBJ1-2, with unresolved D. V was cut by 3 bases and J by 2 bases, with 16 bases left in between. Germline-derived CDR1 and CDR2 are SGHVS and FNYEAQ. This CDR3 is built from 16 residues. DNA for the CDR3: TGTGCCAGCAGCTTTCTCGGCGGAATGGAAAACTATGGCTACACCTTC. Amino acids: CASSFLGGMENYGYTF.

The V and J genes are TRBV7-2 and TRBJ2-2, with D uncertain. V lost 3 bases and J lost 0, with 5 bases in between. The germline gives CDR1 SGHTA, CDR2 FQGNSA. This CDR3 has 14 amino acids. The DNA of the CDR3 is TGTGCCAGCAGCTTTCAGGCGAACACCGGGGAGCTGTTTTTT. The encoded protein is CASSFQANTGELFF.